This T cell receptor (beta chain) was documented in a study of T cells in Graves' hyperthyroidism and ophthalmopathy. RNA transcripts gave rise to amplified TCR beta CDR3 regions. TCR CDR3 regions were first amplified by RT-PCR with HTBI primers. TCRdb called the multiplex PCR reads again in MiXCR, with one record for every CDR3 protein. The table lists 620,000 or so distinct CDR3 sequences, 13% to 15% of them singletons, with approximately 12% in the top ten. CDR3 length equals 13 residues. Between the trimmed V and J ends, which lost 0 bases and 4 bases, there was a span of 7 bases. Germline V lookup: CDR1 MGHRA, CDR2 YSYEKL.

The source material was blood. This chain uses TRBV4-1 with TRBJ2-7, with unresolved D. The sequence was collected from a woman aged 45-59 years with Graves' ophthalmopathy. This CDR3 is CASSQEPGYEQYF. CDR3 sequence (DNA): TGCGCCAGCAGCCAAGAACCCGGGTACGAGCAGTACTTC.